The clone carrying this T cell receptor beta chain was seen a few times. The sample originates from a study of T cells after somatic rescue of genetic block. TCRdb's copy holds only in-frame clones and misses some; the assay was immunoSEQ multiplex PCR. This sample has 70,000 or so clones, with 92% found just once. Trimming shortened V by 4 bases and J by 2 bases, and 15 bases separated the two germline ends. The CDR3 runs 15 residues. Germline-derived CDR1 and CDR2 are SGHRS and YFSETQ. This chain connects TRBV5-1 to TRBJ1-1; tentatively, D is TRBD1 (6 bases). The clonotype was recovered from a man aged 40-49 years. The sequenced sample was peripheral blood mononuclear cells (PBMCs). The CDR3 is CASSPIAGANTEAFF. CDR3 in DNA: TGCGCCAGCAGCCCAATCGCGGGGGCAAACACTGAAGCTTTCTTT.